The entry below gives a single T cell receptor (beta chain) sequence along with its context. Its antigen is currently unknown. These data come from a study of CXCR3-negative and CXCR3-positive naive CD8 T cells. Study-wide results and caveats: Comparison of naive CXCR3-negative and CXCR3-positive cells revealed similar TRBV-TRBJ usage, while memory cells differed. A higher hydrophobicity marked the TRB CDR3s of CXCR3-positive naive cells versus CXCR3-negative naive cells.

With UMI labels, 5' RACE was used to prepare the TRB cDNA libraries. TCRdb re-analyzed the 5' RACE reads; it lists each CDR3 protein once, without DNA. The listing contains around 140,000 distinct CDR3 sequences. The source of this sequence is a human donor in good health. Some clones in this sample may be carry-over from other donors' samples. Source material: naive CXCR3+ CD8+ T cells from blood. The subset: CD45RO-CCR7+CD27+CD95- naive CD8+ T cells expressing CXCR3 (TNR3+).

The CDR3 is CASSPLVASGGAATGELFF. The chain links TRBV5-1 to TRBJ2-2; TCRdb's D call, TRBD2, is unchecked because there is no DNA. The CDR3 sequence is 19 residues long. Germline V CDR1 and CDR2: SGHRS, YFSETQ.